These T cell receptor beta chains were read from a single sample in a study of metastatic and nonmetastatic thyroid tumors. TCRdb re-called the PCR reads through MiXCR. The sample has around 18,000 clones, 29% seen once; the top ten hold roughly an eighth. The material sequenced was tumor tissue. These receptors were collected from a female donor with papillary thyroid cancer or a benign thyroid nodule (not recorded which). Some clones in this sample may be carry-over from other donors' samples. Each CDR3 is given with its conserved first and last residue. D genes are given only for firm matches. A row's size may be missing; if present it is once, few, many or a size class.

v_gene	j_gene	abundance	d_gene	CDR3aa	CDR3nt
TRBV20-1	TRBJ1-1	.	.	CSATVRSMNTEAFF	TGCAGTGCTACCGTAAGATCCATGAACACTGAAGCTTTCTTT
TRBV27	TRBJ2-3	.	TRBD1	CASSLSSVGRGTTDTQYF	TGTGCCAGCAGTTTATCGTCGGTAGGCAGGGGGACAACAGATACGCAGTATTTT
TRBV19	TRBJ1-2	few	.	CASSKGRDYGYTF	TGTGCCAGTAGTAAGGGGAGGGACTATGGCTACACCTTC
TRBV7-3	TRBJ2-7	medium-sized	.	CASSLTSGHIHEQYF	TGTGCCAGCAGCTTAACTTCGGGGCATATCCACGAGCAGTACTTC
TRBV12-3/TRBV12-4	TRBJ2-3	few	TRBD2	CASSLAAGGLTDTQYF	TGTGCCAGCAGTTTGGCGGCGGGAGGGTTAACAGATACGCAGTATTTT
TRBV20-1	TRBJ2-7	.	.	CSAIRVRPGSYEQYF	TGCAGTGCTATTAGGGTCCGCCCGGGGTCGTACGAGCAGTACTTC
TRBV7-3	TRBJ2-7	medium-sized	TRBD1	CASSEDRGGSGEQYF	TGTGCCAGCAGCGAGGACAGGGGAGGTTCGGGCGAGCAGTACTTC
TRBV6-1	TRBJ1-1	few	.	CASSPGAGAGNTEAFF	TGTGCCAGCAGCCCGGGTGCCGGCGCAGGAAACACTGAAGCTTTCTTT
TRBV6-6	TRBJ2-1	few	.	CASSYSITGTYNEQFF	TGTGCCAGCAGTTACTCAATCACAGGAACCTACAATGAGCAGTTCTTC
TRBV20-1	TRBJ2-2	few	TRBD2	CSARIRGRETTGELFF	TGCAGTGCTAGAATAAGAGGGCGGGAGACCACCGGGGAGCTGTTTTTT
TRBV7-6	TRBJ2-5	.	TRBD2	CASSLKRASGSLQETQYF	TGTGCCAGCAGCTTGAAGAGGGCTAGCGGGAGCCTCCAAGAGACCCAGTACTTC
TRBV28	TRBJ1-2	.	.	CASRRIYYGYTF	TGTGCCAGCAGGCGAATCTACTATGGCTACACCTTC
TRBV20-1	TRBJ2-7	.	.	CSARGTHIYEQYF	TGCAGTGCTAGGGGGACTCATATCTACGAGCAGTACTTC
TRBV6-1	TRBJ2-2	.	.	CASRKANTGELFF	TGTGCCAGCAGAAAAGCGAACACCGGGGAGCTGTTTTTT
TRBV27	TRBJ2-7	few	TRBD1	CASSENRDRVWDEQYF	TGTGCCAGCAGTGAAAACCGGGACAGGGTATGGGACGAGCAGTACTTC
TRBV6-1	TRBJ2-5	.	.	CASAGEPQETQYF	TGTGCCAGTGCTGGGGAACCCCAAGAGACCCAGTACTTC
TRBV6-1	TRBJ2-1	once	.	CASRLTGNPFNEQFF	TGTGCCAGCAGACTGACAGGCAACCCGTTTAATGAGCAGTTCTTC
TRBV12-3/TRBV12-4	TRBJ1-2	few	TRBD1	CASSPGQSLSGYTF	TGTGCCAGCAGTCCGGGACAGTCCCTAAGTGGGTACACCTTC
TRBV19	TRBJ2-1	once	TRBD1	CASSFPGTGGANEQFF	TGTGCCAGTAGTTTCCCCGGGACAGGGGGGGCCAATGAGCAGTTCTTC
TRBV19	TRBJ1-1	.	.	CASTTGTPVLTTEAFF	TGTGCCAGCACAACCGGGACGCCCGTTTTAACGACTGAAGCTTTCTTT
TRBV6-1	TRBJ1-4	.	.	CASSDHAATNEKLFF	TGTGCCAGCAGTGACCACGCTGCAACTAATGAAAAACTGTTTTTT
TRBV7-2	TRBJ1-2	.	TRBD1	CASSQGQGHGYTF	TGTGCCAGCAGCCAGGGACAGGGCCATGGCTACACCTTC
TRBV20-1	TRBJ2-1	once	TRBD2	CSARDPGSGVGEQFF	TGCAGTGCTAGAGATCCGGGTAGCGGGGTCGGTGAGCAGTTCTTC
TRBV4-1	TRBJ2-5	.	.	CASSQAIVETQYF	TGCGCCAGCAGCCAAGCAATAGTAGAGACCCAGTACTTC
TRBV28	TRBJ1-2	few	.	CASSTTYQGLNYGYTF	TGTGCCAGCAGTACAACCTACCAGGGGTTAAACTATGGCTACACCTTC
TRBV2	TRBJ2-7	many	TRBD2	CASSLAGATYEQYF	TGTGCCAGCAGTCTAGCGGGGGCTACGTACGAGCAGTACTTC
TRBV28	TRBJ1-2	few	TRBD1	CASTSQGTGYTF	TGTGCCAGCACCTCACAGGGGACTGGCTACACCTTC
TRBV28	TRBJ2-1	.	.	CASSLGRDYNEQFF	TGTGCCAGCAGTTTAGGGCGGGACTACAATGAGCAGTTCTTC
TRBV6-2/TRBV6-3	TRBJ1-6	few	TRBD1	CASSYRGQANSPLHF	TGTGCCAGCAGTTACCGGGGACAGGCGAATTCACCCCTCCACTTT
TRBV6-1	TRBJ1-4	few	.	CASSGGADEKLFF	TGTGCCAGCAGTGGGGGTGCAGATGAAAAACTGTTTTTT
TRBV27	TRBJ2-7	medium-sized	.	CASSFTRTLAPEQYF	TGTGCCAGCAGTTTCACCCGCACCCTAGCTCCCGAGCAGTACTTC
TRBV20-1	TRBJ2-1	.	TRBD2	CSAREEAGDRREQFF	TGCAGTGCTAGAGAGGAAGCGGGAGACCGACGGGAGCAGTTCTTC
TRBV11-3	TRBJ2-7	many	.	CASSWPDRLAGEQYF	TGTGCCAGCAGCTGGCCTGATAGGCTAGCAGGCGAGCAGTACTTC
TRBV20-1	TRBJ2-3	.	TRBD2	CSARATLAYRTDTQYF	TGCAGTGCTAGAGCCACACTAGCGTACCGCACAGATACGCAGTATTTT
TRBV28	TRBJ1-5	.	TRBD1	CASSYPGQRYQPQHF	TGTGCCAGCAGTTATCCGGGACAGCGTTATCAGCCCCAGCATTTT
TRBV19	TRBJ2-5	few	.	CASRSGETQYF	TGTGCCAGTAGATCCGGGGAGACCCAGTACTTC
TRBV7-2	TRBJ2-1	.	TRBD2	CASSLWTSGNEQFF	TGTGCCAGCAGCCTATGGACTAGCGGAAATGAGCAGTTCTTC
TRBV28	TRBJ1-5	.	.	CASSLDGGSNQPQHF	TGTGCCAGCAGTTTGGATGGGGGAAGCAATCAGCCCCAGCATTTT
TRBV15	TRBJ2-5	few	.	CATSRFGGETQYF	TGTGCCACCAGCAGATTCGGTGGGGAGACCCAGTACTTC
TRBV4-1	TRBJ1-2	.	.	CASSPTGGANYGYTF	TGCGCCAGCAGCCCCACGGGGGGCGCTAACTATGGCTACACCTTC
TRBV6-8	TRBJ2-7	few	.	CATRPQGEQYF	TGTGCCACGAGGCCCCAAGGTGAGCAGTACTTC
TRBV3-1	TRBJ1-1	many	.	CASTKGELMNTEAFF	TGTGCCAGCACTAAAGGAGAGCTCATGAACACTGAAGCTTTCTTT
TRBV27	TRBJ1-3	few	.	CASSLRGAGGNTIYF	TGTGCCAGCAGTTTAAGGGGGGCGGGTGGAAACACCATATATTTT
TRBV12-3/TRBV12-4	TRBJ2-3	medium-sized	TRBD2	CASRRLAGYRDTQYF	TGTGCCAGCAGACGACTAGCCGGATATAGAGATACGCAGTATTTT
TRBV30	TRBJ2-2	.	.	CAWSVRAWDVPNTGELFF	TGTGCCTGGAGTGTAAGGGCGTGGGACGTCCCGAACACCGGGGAGCTGTTTTTT
TRBV28	TRBJ1-2	few	TRBD1	CASKRTGSDYGYTF	TGTGCCAGTAAGAGGACAGGGAGTGACTATGGCTACACCTTC
TRBV6-4	TRBJ1-1	.	.	CASSYDGGGAFF	TGTGCCAGCAGTTACGATGGAGGGGGAGCTTTCTTT
TRBV6-2/TRBV6-3	TRBJ1-1	few	.	CASSLWAANTEAFF	TGTGCCAGCAGTTTATGGGCAGCTAACACTGAAGCTTTCTTT
TRBV6-1	TRBJ1-1	few	.	CASTNTANTEAFF	TGTGCCAGCACCAACACAGCAAACACTGAAGCTTTCTTT